This T cell receptor beta chain was sequenced during a study of blood T cell repertoires in COVID-19. Across the study: Sites across the United States, Italy and Spain contributed samples from acute and convalescent COVID-19. PBMCs, B-cell-depleted T cells, or T cells were the source of the cDNA or gDNA that made up the material.

In the original workflow: Nucleated cell number was recorded as an estimate derived from reference gene primer amplification. Only in-frame clones appear in the TCRdb table, and some are missing; sequencing was by immunoSEQ multiplex PCR. Clone size and V and J calls were adopted from that table, with D and trimming inferred from the DNA. Of 85,000 to 110,000 clones listed, 88% are singletons. Trimming pared 7 bases from V and 7 bases from J, leaving 17 bases between. Germline V CDR1 and CDR2: MDHEN, SYDVKM. This CDR3 spans 13 amino acids. Source material: peripheral blood. The genes are TRBV28 and TRBJ2-7; D perhaps matches TRBD2 (5 bases). The clonotype was recovered from a human donor in a cohort sampled during active COVID-19. The CDR3 DNA reads as TGTGCCAGCAATCCTCAGCCATCGGGGGAGCAGTACTTC. This codes for CASNPQPSGEQYF.